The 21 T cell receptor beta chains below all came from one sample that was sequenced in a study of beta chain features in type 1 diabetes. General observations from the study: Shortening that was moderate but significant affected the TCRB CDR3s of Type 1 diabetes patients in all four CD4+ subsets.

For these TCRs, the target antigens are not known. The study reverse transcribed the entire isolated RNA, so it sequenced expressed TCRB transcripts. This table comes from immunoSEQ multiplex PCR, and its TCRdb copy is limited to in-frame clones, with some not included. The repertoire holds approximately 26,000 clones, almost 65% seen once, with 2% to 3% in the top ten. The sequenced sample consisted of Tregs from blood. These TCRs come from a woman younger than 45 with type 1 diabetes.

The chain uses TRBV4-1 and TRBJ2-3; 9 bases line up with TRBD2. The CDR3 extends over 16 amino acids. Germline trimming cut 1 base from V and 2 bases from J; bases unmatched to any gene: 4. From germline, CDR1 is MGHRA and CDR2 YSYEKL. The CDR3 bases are TGCGCCAGCAGCCAAGTCCTAGCGGGACCCACAGATACGCAGTATTTT. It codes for CASSQVLAGPTDTQYF.

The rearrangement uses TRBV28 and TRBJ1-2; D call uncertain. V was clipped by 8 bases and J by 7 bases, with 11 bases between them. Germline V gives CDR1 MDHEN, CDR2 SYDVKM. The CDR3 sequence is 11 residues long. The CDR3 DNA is TGTGCCAGCTGGCGCCGGGGTGGCTACACCTTC. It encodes CASWRRGGYTF.

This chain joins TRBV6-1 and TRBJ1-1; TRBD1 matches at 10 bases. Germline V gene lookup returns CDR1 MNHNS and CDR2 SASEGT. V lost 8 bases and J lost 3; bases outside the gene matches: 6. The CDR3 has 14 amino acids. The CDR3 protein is CASPGTGVYTEAFF. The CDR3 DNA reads TGTGCCAGCCCTGGGACAGGGGTCTACACTGAAGCTTTCTTT.

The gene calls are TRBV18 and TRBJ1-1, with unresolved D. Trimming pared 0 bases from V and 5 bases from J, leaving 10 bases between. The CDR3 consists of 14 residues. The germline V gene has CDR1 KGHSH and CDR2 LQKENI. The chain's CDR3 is CASSPPLRGTEAFF. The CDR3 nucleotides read TGTGCCAGCTCACCACCTCTTAGAGGGACTGAAGCTTTCTTT.

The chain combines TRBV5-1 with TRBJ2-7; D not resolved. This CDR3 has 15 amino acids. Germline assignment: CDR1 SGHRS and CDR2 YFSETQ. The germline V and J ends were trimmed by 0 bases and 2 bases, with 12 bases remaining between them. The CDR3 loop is CASSLGPTEAYEQYF. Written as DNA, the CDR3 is TGCGCCAGCAGCTTGGGTCCGACTGAAGCCTACGAGCAGTACTTC.

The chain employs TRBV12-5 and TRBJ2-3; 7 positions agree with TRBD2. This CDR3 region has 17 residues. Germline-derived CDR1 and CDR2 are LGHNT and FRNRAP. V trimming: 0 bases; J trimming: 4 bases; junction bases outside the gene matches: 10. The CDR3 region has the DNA TGTGCTAGTGGTTTGGTACTAATTGCGGGAGAGGCAGATACGCAGTATTTT. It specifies CASGLVLIAGEADTQYF. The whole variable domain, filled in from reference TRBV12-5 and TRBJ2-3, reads DARVTQTPRHKVTEMGQEVTMRCQPILGHNTVFWYRQTMMQGLELLAYFRNRAPLDDSGMPKDRFSAEMPDATLATLKIQPSEPRDSAVYFCASGLVLIAGEADTQYFGPGTRLTVL.

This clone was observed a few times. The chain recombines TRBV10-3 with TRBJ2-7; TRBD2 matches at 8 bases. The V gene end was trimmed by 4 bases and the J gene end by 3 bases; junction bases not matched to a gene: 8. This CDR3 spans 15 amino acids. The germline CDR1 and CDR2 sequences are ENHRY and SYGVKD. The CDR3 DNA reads TGTGCCATCAGTGGAAGTTTCAGCGGGAGCTACGAGCAGTACTTC. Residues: CAISGSFSGSYEQYF.

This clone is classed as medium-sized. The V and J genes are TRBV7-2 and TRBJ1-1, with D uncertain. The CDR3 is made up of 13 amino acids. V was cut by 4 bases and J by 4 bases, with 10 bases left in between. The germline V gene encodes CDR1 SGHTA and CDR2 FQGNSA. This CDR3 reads CASSSTPSTEAFF. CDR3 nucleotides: TGTGCCAGCAGCTCGACCCCTAGCACTGAAGCTTTCTTT.

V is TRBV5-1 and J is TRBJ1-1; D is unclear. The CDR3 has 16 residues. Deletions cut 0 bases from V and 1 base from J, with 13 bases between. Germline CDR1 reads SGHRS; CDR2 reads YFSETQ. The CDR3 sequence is CASSLVPFPENTEAFF. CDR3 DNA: TGCGCCAGCAGCTTGGTTCCTTTCCCAGAGAACACTGAAGCTTTCTTT.

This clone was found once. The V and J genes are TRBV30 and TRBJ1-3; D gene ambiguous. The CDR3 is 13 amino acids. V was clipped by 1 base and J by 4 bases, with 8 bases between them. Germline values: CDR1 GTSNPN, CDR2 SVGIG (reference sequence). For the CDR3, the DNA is TGTGCCTGGAGTGCTTCAGCGGGAAACACCATATATTTT. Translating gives CAWSASAGNTIYF.

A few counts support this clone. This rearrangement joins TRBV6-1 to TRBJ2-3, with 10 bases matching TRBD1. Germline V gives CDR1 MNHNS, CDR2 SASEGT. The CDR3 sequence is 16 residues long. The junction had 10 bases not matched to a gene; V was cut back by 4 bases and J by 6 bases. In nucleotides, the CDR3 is TGTGCCAGCAGTGTCTGGACAGGGGGGAATGGGGATACGCAGTATTTT. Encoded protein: CASSVWTGGNGDTQYF.

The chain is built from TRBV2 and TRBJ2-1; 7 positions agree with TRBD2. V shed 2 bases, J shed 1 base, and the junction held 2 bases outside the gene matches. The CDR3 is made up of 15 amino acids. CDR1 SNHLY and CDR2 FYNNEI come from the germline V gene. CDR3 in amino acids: CASSEQRGSYNEQFF. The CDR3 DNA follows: TGTGCCAGCAGTGAACAGCGGGGATCCTACAATGAGCAGTTCTTC.

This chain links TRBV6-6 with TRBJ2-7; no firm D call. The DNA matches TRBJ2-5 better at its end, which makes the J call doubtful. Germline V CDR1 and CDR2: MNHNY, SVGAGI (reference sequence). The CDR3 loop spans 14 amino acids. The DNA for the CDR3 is TGTGCCAGCAGTTACGGGCCGCCGCAAGAGACCCAGTACTTC. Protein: CASSYGPPQETQYF.

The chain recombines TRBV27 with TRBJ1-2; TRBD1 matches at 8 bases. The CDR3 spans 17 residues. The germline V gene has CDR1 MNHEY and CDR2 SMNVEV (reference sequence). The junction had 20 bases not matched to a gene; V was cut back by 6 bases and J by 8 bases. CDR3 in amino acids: CASSRRGATGELLGYTF. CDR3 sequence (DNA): TGTGCCAGCAGCCGTAGGGGGGCGACAGGGGAATTACTGGGCTACACCTTC.

This CDR3 reads CASRRTGVTEAFF. CDR3 nucleotides: TGTGCCAGTAGACGGACAGGGGTGACTGAAGCTTTCTTT. The chain recombines TRBV19 with TRBJ1-1, with 9 bases that match TRBD1. The CDR3 loop spans 13 amino acids. V was pared by 6 bases and J by 5 bases, with 4 bases of the junction left unmatched. CDR1 and CDR2 (germline): LNHDA, SQIVND (reference sequence).

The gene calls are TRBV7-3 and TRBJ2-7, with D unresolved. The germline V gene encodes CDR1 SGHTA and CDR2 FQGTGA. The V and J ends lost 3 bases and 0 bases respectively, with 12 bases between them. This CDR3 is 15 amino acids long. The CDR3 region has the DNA TGTGCCAGCAGCTTGGTCCCAGCGCTCTCCTACGAGCAGTACTTC. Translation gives CASSLVPALSYEQYF.

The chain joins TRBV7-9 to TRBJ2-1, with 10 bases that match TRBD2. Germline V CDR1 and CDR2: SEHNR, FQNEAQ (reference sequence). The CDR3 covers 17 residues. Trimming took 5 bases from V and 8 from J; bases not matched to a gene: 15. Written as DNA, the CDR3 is TGTGCCAGCAGCCCACATCAGCGGGAGGGCCATTTCTATGAGCAGTTCTTC. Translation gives CASSPHQREGHFYEQFF.

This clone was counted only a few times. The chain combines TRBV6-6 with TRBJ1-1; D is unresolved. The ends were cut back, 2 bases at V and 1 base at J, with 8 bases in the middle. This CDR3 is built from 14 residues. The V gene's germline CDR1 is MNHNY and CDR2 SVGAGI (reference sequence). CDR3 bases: TGTGCCAGCAGTTACAGACGCGGGAACACTGAAGCTTTCTTT. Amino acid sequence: CASSYRRGNTEAFF.

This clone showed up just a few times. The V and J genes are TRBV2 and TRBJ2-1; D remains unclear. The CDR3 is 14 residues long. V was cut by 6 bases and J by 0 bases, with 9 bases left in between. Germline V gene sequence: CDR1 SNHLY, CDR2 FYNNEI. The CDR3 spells CASSPLSSYNEQFF. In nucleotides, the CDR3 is TGTGCCAGCAGCCCCTTGAGCTCCTACAATGAGCAGTTCTTC. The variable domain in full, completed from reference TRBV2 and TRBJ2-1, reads EPEVTQTPSHQVTQMGQEVILRCVPISNHLYFYWYRQILGQKVEFLVSFYNNEISEKSEIFDDQFSVERPDGSNFTLKIRSTKLEDSAMYFCASSPLSSYNEQFFGPGTRLTVL.

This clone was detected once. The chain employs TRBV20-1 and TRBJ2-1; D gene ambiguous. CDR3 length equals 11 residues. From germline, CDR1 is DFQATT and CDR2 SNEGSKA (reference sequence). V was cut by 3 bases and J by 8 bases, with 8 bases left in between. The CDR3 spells CSARRLDEQFF. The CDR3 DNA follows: TGCAGTGCTAGGAGGCTCGATGAGCAGTTCTTC.

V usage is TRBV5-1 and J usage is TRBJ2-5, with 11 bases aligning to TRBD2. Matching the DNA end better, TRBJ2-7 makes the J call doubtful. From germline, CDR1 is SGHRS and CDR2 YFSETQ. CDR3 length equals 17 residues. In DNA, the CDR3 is TGCGCCAGCAGACCCCGATCTAGCGGGAGGTCCACCTACGAGCAGTACTTC. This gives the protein CASRPRSSGRSTYEQYF.